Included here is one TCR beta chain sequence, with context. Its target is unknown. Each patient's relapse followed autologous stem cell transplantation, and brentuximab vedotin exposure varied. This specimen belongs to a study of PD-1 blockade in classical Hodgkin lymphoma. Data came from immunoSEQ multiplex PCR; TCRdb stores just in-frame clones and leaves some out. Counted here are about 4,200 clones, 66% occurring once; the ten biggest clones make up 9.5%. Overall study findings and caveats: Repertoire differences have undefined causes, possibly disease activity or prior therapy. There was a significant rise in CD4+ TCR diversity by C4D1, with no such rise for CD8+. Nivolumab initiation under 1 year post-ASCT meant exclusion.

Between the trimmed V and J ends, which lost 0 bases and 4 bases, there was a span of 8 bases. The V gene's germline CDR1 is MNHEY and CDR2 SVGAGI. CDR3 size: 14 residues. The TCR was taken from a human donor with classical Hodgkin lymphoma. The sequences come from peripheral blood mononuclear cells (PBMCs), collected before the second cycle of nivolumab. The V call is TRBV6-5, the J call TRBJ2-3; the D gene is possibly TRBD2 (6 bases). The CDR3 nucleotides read TGTGCCAGCAGTTACTCGGGCGGGGCAGATACGCAGTATTTT. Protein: CASSYSGGADTQYF.